The 18 T cell receptor beta chains below come from one sample, sequenced in a study of control samples from healthy donors and cancer patients. TCRdb's table, derived via immunoSEQ multiplex PCR, lists solely in-frame clones and lacks some. The repertoire holds 100,000 to 150,000 clones, with approximately 92% as singletons. The sequencing sample was made of blood. The receptor source for this set is a man aged 18-30 years in good health.

This clone was recorded only once. The chain carries TRBV12-5 and TRBJ1-1; perhaps TRBD1 as D (6 bases). CDR1 is LGHNT, CDR2 FRNRAP, per germline. Trimming cost V 6 bases and J 5 bases, with 13 bases left between them. The CDR3 runs 13 residues. The chain's CDR3 is CASGQTGSTEAFF. The CDR3 region has the DNA TGTGCTAGTGGCCAAACAGGGTCGACTGAAGCTTTCTTT.

The CDR3 DNA reads as TGTGCCAGCAGCGGACTTCCGGGACAGGGGGTCTCCTACGAGCAGTACTTC. It codes for CASSGLPGQGVSYEQYF. The chain joins TRBV9 to TRBJ2-7; 11 bases map to TRBD1. CDR3 size: 17 residues. V lost 3 bases, J lost 0 bases, and 8 bases stayed unmatched. CDR1 SGDLS and CDR2 YYNGEE come from the germline V gene. The variable domain in full, completed from reference TRBV9 and TRBJ2-7, reads DSGVTQTPKHLITATGQRVTLRCSPRSGDLSVYWYQQSLDQGLQFLIQYYNGEERAKGNILERFSAQQFPDLHSELNLSSLELGDSALYFCASSGLPGQGVSYEQYFGPGTRLTVT.

The gene calls are TRBV6-4 and TRBJ2-1, with D maybe TRBD1 (5 bases). Trimming took off 0 bases at V and 7 bases at J, with 13 bases between the two ends. CDR1 is MRHNA, CDR2 SNTAGT, per germline. The length of the CDR3 is 15 residues. CDR3 nucleotide sequence: TGTGCCAGCAGTGACTCCGACAGATTCGGTAATGAGCAGTTCTTC. Encoded protein: CASSDSDRFGNEQFF.

The chain combines TRBV2 with TRBJ2-7, with 10 positions matching TRBD1. Germline V gene sequence: CDR1 SNHLY, CDR2 FYNNEI. This CDR3 has 12 residues. After removal of 10 bases from V and 3 bases from J, the junction contained 3 bases not matched to a gene. The CDR3 bases are TGTGCCAACCGGGACAGGGGCTACGAGCAGTACTTC. This encodes CANRDRGYEQYF.

The gene calls are TRBV10-3 and TRBJ2-3, with D tentatively TRBD1 (6 bases). There are 19 residues in the CDR3. Trimming left V 3 bases short and J 0 bases short, with 22 bases between. The germline V gene has CDR1 ENHRY and CDR2 SYGVKD. The CDR3 nucleotides read TGTGCCATCAGTGACGACGAGTGGACGGGACATCATAGCACAGATACGCAGTATTTT. This codes for CAISDDEWTGHHSTDTQYF.

J is TRBJ2-5 and V is TRBV5-4, with 10 nucleotides matching TRBD1. From germline, CDR1 is SGHNT and CDR2 YYREEE (reference sequence). The V gene end was trimmed by 4 bases and the J gene end by 5 bases; junction bases not matched to a gene: 11. CDR3 length: 16 residues. CDR3 sequence reads: CASSNPGTGDSETQYF. The CDR3 region has the DNA TGTGCCAGCAGCAACCCCGGGACAGGGGATTCGGAGACCCAGTACTTC.

CDR3 in DNA: TGTGCCAGCAGCTCATTGCTAGGGAACACTGAAGCTTTCTTT. The encoded protein is CASSSLLGNTEAFF. The chain couples TRBV11-1 to TRBJ1-1; the D is unclear. The CDR3 consists of 14 residues. The germline V gene encodes CDR1 SGHAT and CDR2 FQDESV (reference sequence). Trimming stripped 4 bases from V and 1 base from J, with 10 bases between.

The chain is built from TRBV9 and TRBJ1-2; 7 bases are shared with TRBD1. V shed 3 bases and J 6 bases; nucleotides not matched to a gene: 11. Per germline, CDR1 SGDLS and CDR2 YYNGEE. CDR3 length: 15 residues. CDR3 residues: CASSAKVTGWNGYTF. In DNA, the CDR3 is TGTGCCAGCAGCGCAAAGGTGACAGGGTGGAATGGCTACACCTTC. The full variable domain, with the rest looked up from reference TRBV9 and TRBJ1-2, is DSGVTQTPKHLITATGQRVTLRCSPRSGDLSVYWYQQSLDQGLQFLIQYYNGEERAKGNILERFSAQQFPDLHSELNLSSLELGDSALYFCASSAKVTGWNGYTFGSGTRLTVV.

The rearrangement joins TRBV7-2 to TRBJ2-5, with TRBD2 as a possible D gene (7 bases). This CDR3 spans 17 amino acids. In germline, CDR1 is SGHTA, CDR2 FQGNSA. Trimming left V 1 base short and J 7 bases short, with 22 bases between. This chain's CDR3 is CASSLVGRGGRPGTQYF. CDR3 coding DNA: TGTGCCAGCAGCTTAGTAGGTCGCGGGGGCCGCCCGGGGACCCAGTACTTC.

The chain employs TRBV27 and TRBJ2-2; 8 bases align to TRBD2. CDR1 and CDR2 from the germline V gene are MNHEY and SMNVEV (reference sequence). This CDR3 spans 15 amino acids. V was clipped by 3 bases and J by 6 bases; unmatched bases: 6. Written as DNA, the CDR3 is TGTGCCAGCAGTTTGACCGGGGGGGCCCCCGGGGAGCTGTTTTTT. This encodes CASSLTGGAPGELFF.

J is TRBJ2-7 and V is TRBV5-1; TRBD1 might be the D (6 bases). The CDR3 spans 16 residues. The germline V gene encodes CDR1 SGHRS and CDR2 YFSETQ. V lost 4 bases and J 2 bases, leaving 19 bases between the germline ends. The CDR3 nucleotides are TGCGCCAGCAGCGCAGGAACCCCGGGACAAGCCTACGAGCAGTACTTC. Amino acid sequence: CASSAGTPGQAYEQYF.

J is TRBJ1-1 and V is TRBV13; D not resolved. The CDR3 is made up of 15 amino acids. V lost 2 bases, J lost 6 bases, and 16 bases lay in between. Germline CDR1 reads PRHDT; CDR2 reads FYEKMQ (reference sequence). CDR3 nucleotides: TGTGCCAGCAGCTTATGGAGGACGGACGCACCTGAAGCTTTCTTT. Translated, it gives CASSLWRTDAPEAFF.

The chain recombines TRBV5-1 with TRBJ2-7; D call uncertain. CDR1 is SGHRS, CDR2 YFSETQ, per germline. V lost 7 bases and J lost 3, with 11 bases in between. This CDR3 has 12 amino acids. Here the CDR3 reads CASWDYNYEQYF. CDR3 nucleotides: TGCGCCAGCTGGGATTATAACTACGAGCAGTACTTC.

The chain couples TRBV6-1 to TRBJ1-1; 7 bases fit TRBD1. This CDR3 is 14 amino acids long. Losses at the gene ends were 3 bases for V and 7 bases for J; bases not matched to a gene: 8. Germline-derived CDR1 and CDR2 are MNHNS and SASEGT. CDR3 residues: CASSDGTAPYEAFF. In nucleotides, the CDR3 is TGTGCCAGCAGTGATGGGACAGCACCCTATGAAGCTTTCTTT.

This clone was seen just once. The rearrangement joins TRBV14 to TRBJ2-4; D may be TRBD1 or TRBD2 (5 bases each). Trimming cost V 3 bases and J 4 bases, with 13 bases left between them. The CDR3 spans 15 residues. In germline, CDR1 is SGHDN, CDR2 FVKESK. The CDR3 is CASSQLRDGKNIQYF. In nucleotides, the CDR3 is TGTGCCAGCAGCCAGCTCCGGGACGGAAAAAACATTCAGTACTTC. The whole variable domain, filled in from reference TRBV14 and TRBJ2-4, reads EAGVTQFPSHSVIEKGQTVTLRCDPISGHDNLYWYRRVMGKEIKFLLHFVKESKQDESGMPNNRFLAERTGGTYSTLKVQPAELEDSGVYFCASSQLRDGKNIQYFGAGTRLSVL.

V and J are TRBV12-3 or TRBV12-4 and TRBJ1-4; D gene uncertain. The CDR3 is 13 residues long. The ends were cut back, 6 bases at V and 6 bases at J, with 11 bases in the middle. CDR3: CASSRDRYEKLFF. For the CDR3, the DNA is TGTGCCAGCAGCCGAGACCGATATGAAAAACTGTTTTTT.

V is TRBV24-1 and J is TRBJ2-4; 8 bases map to TRBD1. After removal of 2 bases from V and 0 bases from J, the junction contained 5 bases not matched to a gene. This CDR3 comprises 17 residues. The germline V gene encodes CDR1 KGHDR and CDR2 SFDVKD. The CDR3, as DNA: TGTGCCACCAGTGATTCCCCCAGGGGGCTAGCCAAAAACATTCAGTACTTC. It translates to CATSDSPRGLAKNIQYF.

This chain connects TRBV25-1 to TRBJ2-5; tentatively, D is TRBD2 (5 bases). Germline values: CDR1 MGHDK, CDR2 SYGVNS. The CDR3 runs 14 residues. Trimming stripped 6 bases from V and 3 bases from J, with 14 bases between. DNA for the CDR3: TGTGCCAGCAGCTTACACAGCGGAAAAGAGACCCAGTACTTC. It encodes CASSLHSGKETQYF. Full variable domain (rest looked up from reference TRBV25-1 and TRBJ2-5): EADIYQTPRYLVIGTGKKITLECSQTMGHDKMYWYQQDPGMELHLIHYSYGVNSTEKGDLSSESTVSRIRTEHFPLTLESARPSHTSQYLCASSLHSGKETQYFGPGTRLLVL.